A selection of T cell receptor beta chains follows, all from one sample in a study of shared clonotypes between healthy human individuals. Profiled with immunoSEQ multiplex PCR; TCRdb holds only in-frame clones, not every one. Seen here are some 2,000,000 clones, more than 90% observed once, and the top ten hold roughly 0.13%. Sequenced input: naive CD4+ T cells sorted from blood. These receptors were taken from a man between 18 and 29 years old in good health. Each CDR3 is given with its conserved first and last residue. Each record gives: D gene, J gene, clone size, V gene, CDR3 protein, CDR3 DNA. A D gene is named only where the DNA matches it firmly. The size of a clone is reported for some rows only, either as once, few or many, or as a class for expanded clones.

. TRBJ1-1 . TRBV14 CASSQVIGIGTEAFF TGTGCCAGCAGCCAAGTTATCGGCATTGGGACTGAAGCTTTCTTT
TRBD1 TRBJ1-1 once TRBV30 CAWSKPGQGMNTEAFF TGTGCCTGGAGTAAACCGGGACAGGGGATGAACACTGAAGCTTTCTTT
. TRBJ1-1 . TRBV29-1 CSVYRNTEAFF TGCAGCGTGTATAGGAACACTGAAGCTTTCTTT
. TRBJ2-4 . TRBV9 CASSVAGGAKNIQYF TGTGCCAGCAGCGTAGCAGGGGGGGCCAAAAACATTCAGTACTTC
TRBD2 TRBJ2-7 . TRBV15 CATSERTSGRYEQYF TGTGCCACCAGCGAACGGACAAGCGGGAGGTACGAGCAGTACTTC
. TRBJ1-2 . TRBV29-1 CSVAVSYGYTF TGCAGCGTAGCAGTAAGCTATGGCTACACCTTC
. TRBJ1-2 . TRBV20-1 CSVQDGYTF TGCAGTGTCCAAGACGGCTACACCTTC
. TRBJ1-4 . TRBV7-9 CASSLAQDEKLFF TGTGCCAGCAGCTTAGCCCAGGATGAAAAACTGTTTTTT
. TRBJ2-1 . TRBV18 CASSPPGIRFGNEQFF TGTGCCAGCTCACCACCAGGGATCCGCTTTGGGAATGAGCAGTTCTTC
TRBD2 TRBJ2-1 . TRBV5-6 CASSSTGSGRNEQFF TGTGCCAGCAGCTCTACGGGTAGCGGGAGAAATGAGCAGTTCTTC
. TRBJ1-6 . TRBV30 CAWKVGAYNSPLHF TGTGCCTGGAAAGTGGGGGCCTATAATTCACCCCTCCACTTT
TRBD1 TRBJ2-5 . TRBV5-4 CASSLQGVTETQYF TGTGCCAGCAGCTTGCAGGGGGTGACGGAGACCCAGTACTTC
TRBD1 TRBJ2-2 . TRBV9 CASSVGGTGYTGELFF TGTGCCAGCAGCGTAGGTGGGACAGGGTACACCGGGGAGCTGTTTTTT
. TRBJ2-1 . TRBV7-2 CASSLARNEQFF TGTGCCAGCAGCTTAGCGAGGAATGAGCAGTTCTTC
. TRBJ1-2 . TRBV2 CASTLQTGPAGGYTF TGTGCCAGCACCCTACAAACAGGGCCTGCGGGAGGCTACACCTTC
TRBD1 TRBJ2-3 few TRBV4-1 CASSQGQGAEDTQYF TGCGCCAGCAGCCAAGGACAGGGGGCTGAAGATACGCAGTATTTT
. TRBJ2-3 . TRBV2 CASSEAKDFLHLTDTQYF TGTGCCAGCAGTGAAGCAAAGGACTTTCTCCACCTCACAGATACGCAGTATTTT
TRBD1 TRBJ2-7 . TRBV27 CASSYNIGTGPYEQYF TGTGCCAGCAGCTACAACATCGGGACAGGTCCCTACGAGCAGTACTTC
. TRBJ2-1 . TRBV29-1 CSVYKTPGLRSYNEQFF TGCAGCGTCTACAAAACACCGGGACTCCGCTCCTACAATGAGCAGTTCTTC
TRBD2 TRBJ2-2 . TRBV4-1 CASSQESGVNTGELFF TGCGCCAGCAGCCAAGAGAGCGGGGTTAACACCGGGGAGCTGTTTTTT
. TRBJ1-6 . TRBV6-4 CASRLDQSSPLHF TGTGCCAGCAGACTGGACCAATCTTCACCCCTCCACTTT
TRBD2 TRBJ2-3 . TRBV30 CAWSLPLGGGALDTQYF TGTGCCTGGAGCCTACCCCTAGGCGGGGGGGCCCTGGATACGCAGTATTTT
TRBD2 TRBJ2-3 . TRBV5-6 CASSPGLASTDTQYF TGTGCCAGCAGCCCGGGACTAGCTAGCACAGATACGCAGTATTTT
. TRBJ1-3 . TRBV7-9 CASSFEGFSGNTIYF TGTGCCAGCAGCTTTGAGGGTTTCTCTGGAAACACCATATATTTT
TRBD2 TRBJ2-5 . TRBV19 CASSIVAGGTGTQYF TGTGCCAGTAGTATAGTAGCGGGAGGTACCGGGACCCAGTACTTC
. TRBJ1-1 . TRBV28 CASTPPGQQNTEAFF TGTGCCAGCACCCCCCCCGGGCAGCAGAACACTGAAGCTTTCTTT
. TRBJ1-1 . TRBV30 CAWGSTEAFF TGTGCCTGGGGGTCCACTGAAGCTTTCTTT
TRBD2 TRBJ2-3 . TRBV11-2 CASSLGGGGTDTQYF TGTGCCAGCAGCTTAGGCGGGGGGGGCACAGATACGCAGTATTTT
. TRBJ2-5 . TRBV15 CATSRDGTVAYF TGTGCCACCAGCAGGGACGGGACTGTAGCATACTTC
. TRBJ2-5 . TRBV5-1 CASSLTWQGGETQYF TGCGCCAGCAGCTTAACGTGGCAGGGGGGAGAGACCCAGTACTTC
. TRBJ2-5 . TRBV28 CASRQAKETQYF TGTGCCAGCAGACAGGCAAAAGAGACCCAGTACTTC
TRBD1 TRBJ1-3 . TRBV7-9 CASSPPGTADFSGNTIYF TGTGCCAGCAGCCCCCCCGGGACAGCCGACTTCTCTGGAAACACCATATATTTT
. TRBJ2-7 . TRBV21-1 CASSAQGGTGPYEQYF TGTGCCAGCAGCGCACAAGGAGGGACAGGTCCCTACGAGCAGTACTTC
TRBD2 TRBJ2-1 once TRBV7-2 CASSATSATYNEQFF TGTGCCAGCAGCGCGACTAGCGCAACCTACAATGAGCAGTTCTTC
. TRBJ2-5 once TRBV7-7 CASSSGATSKETQYF TGTGCTAGCAGCTCTGGGGCGACTTCGAAAGAGACCCAGTACTTC
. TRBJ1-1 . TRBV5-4 CASSLPLQGPAFF TGTGCCAGCAGCTTACCCCTACAGGGACCCGCTTTCTTT
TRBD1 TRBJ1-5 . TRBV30 CAWSVTGVGNQPQHF TGTGCCTGGAGTGTGACAGGGGTTGGCAATCAGCCCCAGCATTTT
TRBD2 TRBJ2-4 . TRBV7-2 CASRLAGGGGIQYF TGTGCCAGCAGGCTAGCGGGAGGGGGAGGCATTCAGTACTTC
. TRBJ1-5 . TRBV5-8 CASRPWGGNQPQHF TGTGCCAGCAGACCCTGGGGGGGGAATCAGCCCCAGCATTTT
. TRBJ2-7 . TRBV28 CASSLPWTGTNAYEQYF TGTGCCAGCAGTTTGCCCTGGACAGGGACTAACGCCTACGAGCAGTACTTC
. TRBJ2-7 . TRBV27 CASSPNECEQYF TGTGCCAGCAGTCCTAATGAGTGCGAGCAGTACTTC
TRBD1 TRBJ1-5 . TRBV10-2 CASGGQEGSFSSQPQHF TGCGCCAGCGGAGGACAGGAGGGATCATTTAGTAGTCAGCCCCAGCATTTT
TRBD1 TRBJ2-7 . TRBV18 CASSQGQGGSYEQYF TGTGCCAGCTCACAAGGACAGGGGGGGTCCTACGAGCAGTACTTC
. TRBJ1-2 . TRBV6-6 CASSYSTTTNYGYTF TGTGCCAGCAGTTACTCGACGACGACTAACTATGGCTACACCTTC
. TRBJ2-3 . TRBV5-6 CASSLAGPGDTQYF TGTGCCAGCAGCTTGGCCGGACCCGGAGATACGCAGTATTTT
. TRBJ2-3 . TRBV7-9 CASSPTASSTDTQYF TGTGCCAGCAGCCCAACGGCGTCTAGCACAGATACGCAGTATTTT
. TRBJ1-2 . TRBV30 CAWKVDPSVGYTF TGTGCCTGGAAGGTTGACCCCTCGGTTGGCTACACCTTC
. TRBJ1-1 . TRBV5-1 CASRGLGKAEAFF TGCGCCAGCCGGGGGCTTGGTAAGGCTGAAGCTTTCTTT
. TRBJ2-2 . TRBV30 CAWSETLTGELFF TGTGCCTGGAGCGAAACCCTCACCGGGGAGCTGTTTTTT
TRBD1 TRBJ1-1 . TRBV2 CAIRTGVNTEAFF TGTGCCATCCGGACAGGGGTAAATACTGAAGCTTTCTTT
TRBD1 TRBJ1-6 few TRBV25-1 CASTLRTGSFPLHF TGTGCCAGCACTCTTCGGACAGGGTCCTTCCCCCTCCACTTT
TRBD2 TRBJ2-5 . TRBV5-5 CASSLALAGGQETQYF TGTGCCAGCAGCTTGGCGCTAGCGGGGGGGCAAGAGACCCAGTACTTC